These 9 T cell receptor beta chains came from one sample sequenced in a study of a mutant IDH1 vaccine in newly diagnosed glioma. Described time point: week 35, safety follow-up. Vaccinated patients received 300 ug of mutant IDH1 20-mer peptide per dose, with topical imiquimod. No antigen has been identified for these receptors. Repertoires were generated with immunoSEQ multiplex PCR, while TCRdb's copy carries only in-frame clones and drops some. The repertoire has about 32,000 clones, 79% of them found once; the top ten carry approximately 8.5%. The specimen was PBMCs, collected from a glioma patient whose treatment included an IDH1 peptide vaccine. These TCRs come from a woman aged 25 to 39 with glioma. Some clones in this sample may be carry-over from other donors' samples.

This chain links TRBV6-6 with TRBJ2-3; 16 positions match TRBD2. CDR1 and CDR2 from the germline V gene are MNHNY and SVGAGI (reference sequence). This CDR3 comprises 16 residues. V dropped 7 bases and J dropped 5; count of bases not matched to a gene: 6. The CDR3 DNA is TGTGCCAGCACTCCGGGACTAGCGGGAGGGAGAGATACGCAGTATTTT. This gives the protein CASTPGLAGGRDTQYF.

In its sample, this clone was seen a few times. J is TRBJ2-1 and V is TRBV27; D remains ambiguous. The V gene's germline CDR1 is MNHEY and CDR2 SMNVEV (reference sequence). CDR3 length: 12 residues. Trimming left V 6 bases short and J 8 bases short, with 11 bases between. CDR3 sequence (DNA): TGTGCCAGCAGCGCCACTTGGGATGAGCAGTTCTTC. Amino acid sequence: CASSATWDEQFF.

The chain links TRBV9 to TRBJ2-1; 7 positions agree with TRBD2. Germline V gives CDR1 SGDLS, CDR2 YYNGEE. Trimming cost V 0 bases and J 10 bases; bases outside gene matches: 4. This CDR3 has 13 amino acids. The chain's CDR3 is CASSVGDYSEQFF. CDR3 coding DNA: TGTGCCAGCAGCGTAGGGGACTATTCCGAGCAGTTCTTC.

The chain links TRBV9 to TRBJ2-5; D gene unclear. V lost 0 bases, J lost 5 bases, and 17 bases lay in between. Looked up from germline, CDR1 is SGDLS and CDR2 is YYNGEE. The CDR3 length is 16 residues. The CDR3 DNA reads TGTGCCAGCAGCGTAGCATTGTATGGCAAGCAGGAGACCCAGTACTTC. This sequence encodes CASSVALYGKQETQYF.

The V gene is TRBV30, the J gene TRBJ2-4; D tentatively reads TRBD1 or TRBD2 (6 bases each). The CDR3 loop spans 17 amino acids. Germline V gene data show CDR1 as GTSNPN and CDR2 as SVGIG (reference sequence). V gave up 1 base and J gave up 8 bases, with 24 bases separating them. The CDR3 loop reads CAWSAGAWTPEGDIQYF. CDR3 sequence (DNA): TGTGCCTGGAGTGCGGGGGCCTGGACTCCGGAGGGAGACATTCAGTACTTC. The full variable domain, with the rest looked up from reference TRBV30 and TRBJ2-4, is SQTIHQWPATLVQPVGSPLSLECTVEGTSNPNLYWYRQAAGRGLQLLFYSVGIGQISSEVPQNLSASRPQDRQFILSSKKLLLSDSGFYLCAWSAGAWTPEGDIQYFGAGTRLSVL.

This chain uses TRBV2 with TRBJ2-7, with D possibly being TRBD2 (7 bases). V was shortened by 0 bases and J by 3 bases, with 24 bases between the two germline ends. The CDR3 sequence is 19 residues long. Germline V CDR1 and CDR2: SNHLY, FYNNEI. The CDR3 sequence is CASSEAGAPGGREYYEQYF. The CDR3 coding sequence is TGTGCCAGCAGTGAAGCGGGGGCTCCCGGGGGGCGGGAATACTACGAGCAGTACTTC.

The chain employs TRBV6-1 and TRBJ1-5; D unresolved. V lost 4 bases to trimming and J lost 0 bases, with 16 bases between them. This CDR3 region has 17 residues. The germline gives CDR1 MNHNS, CDR2 SASEGT. The CDR3 bases are TGTGCCAGCAGTGGGGTCGGAGGGAGTAATAGCAATCAGCCCCAGCATTTT. This encodes CASSGVGGSNSNQPQHF.

The chain uses TRBV29-1 and TRBJ2-7; 10 bases agree with TRBD1. With V trimmed by 0 bases and J by 6 bases, 5 bases remained unmatched. Germline CDR1 is SQVTM and CDR2 is ANQGSEA. The CDR3 totals 14 residues. The CDR3 DNA follows: TGCAGCGTTGAAGATTATGGGACAGGGGTCGAGCAGTACTTC. Protein: CSVEDYGTGVEQYF.

The chain carries TRBV18 and TRBJ1-1; tentatively, D is TRBD1 (6 bases). With 4 bases removed from V and 0 bases from J, the gap between germline ends came to 15 bases. The germline gives CDR1 KGHSH, CDR2 LQKENI. The CDR3 runs 16 residues. CDR3 nucleotides: TGTGCCAGCTCACAAGGGGGACACTTCGTGAACACTGAAGCTTTCTTT. Its translation is CASSQGGHFVNTEAFF.